This T cell receptor beta chain was profiled in a study of shared clonotypes between healthy human individuals. The wider study: Per donor, three plates held CD4 naive cells, three held CD4 memory, two held CD8 naive and one held CD8 memory. Study outcomes and limitations: Several donors showed sharing of about 4.7% of naive CD4 clonotypes. Tissues were not sampled, only blood, and their repertoires likely differ.

This clone has just one count. Antigen: not known. Replicate PCRs from sorted subsets contained roughly 190 ng DNA, which is 30,000 to 35,000 T cell genomes. Some clones are missing from TCRdb's copy, which holds only in-frame ones; the method was immunoSEQ multiplex PCR. This sample has about 1.5 million clones, with about 98% found just once. Sequencing was done on a sample of naive CD4+ T cells sorted from blood. Described subset: CD45RA+ positively selected. This sequence was found in a man younger than 40 in good health.

CDR3 in amino acids: CASRVASLTDTQYF. The CDR3 region has the DNA TGTGCCAGCAGAGTGGCTAGTCTCACAGATACGCAGTATTTT. The chain employs TRBV7-9 and TRBJ2-3; D is unclear. Germline values: CDR1 SEHNR, CDR2 FQNEAQ (reference sequence). The CDR3 contains 14 residues. V lost 6 bases to trimming and J lost 2 bases, with 12 bases between them. The full variable domain, its missing parts supplied by reference TRBV7-9 and TRBJ2-3, is DTGVSQNPRHKITKRGQNVTFRCDPISEHNRLYWYRQTLGQGPEFLTYFQNEAQLEKSRLLSDRFSAERPKGSFSTLEIQRTEQGDSAMYLCASRVASLTDTQYFGPGTRLTVL.